The 8 T cell receptor beta chains below all came from one sample that was sequenced in a study of blood T cell repertoires in COVID-19. The repertoire was sequenced with immunoSEQ multiplex PCR; TCRdb's copy has only in-frame clones and lacks some. The repertoire holds about 250,000 clones, with approximately 85% as singletons. Sequenced material: PBMCs or T cells enriched from blood (not recorded which). The origin of the receptors is a woman aged 50 to 60 with acute COVID-19.

This clone was counted between two and nine times. This sequence joins TRBV6-5 and TRBJ2-2, with a tentative D call TRBD1 (6 bases). V was shortened by 10 bases and J by 1 base, with 13 bases between the two germline ends. CDR3 length: 14 residues. Germline CDR1 and CDR2: MNHEY and SVGAGI. The chain's CDR3 is CATRTAQNTGELFF. The CDR3 nucleotides read TGTGCCACCAGGACAGCCCAGAACACCGGGGAGCTGTTTTTT.

This clone was picked up a small number of times. The gene calls are TRBV7-2 and TRBJ1-1; no firm D call. The CDR3 consists of 15 residues. Looked up from germline, CDR1 is SGHTA and CDR2 is FQGNSA. Trimming pared 3 bases from V and 2 bases from J, leaving 13 bases between. CDR3 nucleotides: TGTGCCAGCAGCTTCCTGGAGGGTGGAAACACTGAAGCTTTCTTT. Encoded protein: CASSFLEGGNTEAFF.

This chain joins TRBV10-2 and TRBJ1-1; 8 nucleotides line up with TRBD1. V dropped 6 bases and J dropped 6; count of bases not matched to a gene: 9. The CDR3 is made up of 14 amino acids. From germline, CDR1 is WSHSY and CDR2 SAAADI. CDR3 loop: CASRPTDRVPEAFF. The CDR3 nucleotides read TGCGCCAGCAGACCTACGGACAGGGTTCCTGAAGCTTTCTTT.

This chain joins TRBV6-6 and TRBJ1-6; D is undetermined. Germline lookup yields CDR1 MNHNY and CDR2 SVGAGI (reference sequence). Trimming took off 5 bases at V and 7 bases at J, with 15 bases between the two ends. This CDR3 comprises 15 residues. DNA of the CDR3: TGTGCCAGCAGTCCCACGTTTGAACGGAATTCACCCCTCCACTTT. Amino acid sequence: CASSPTFERNSPLHF.

J is TRBJ1-1 and V is TRBV18; 8 bases are a match to TRBD1. The length of the CDR3 is 13 residues. Germline lookup yields CDR1 KGHSH and CDR2 LQKENI. Germline trimming cut 6 bases from V and 11 bases from J; bases unmatched to any gene: 11. CDR3 amino acids: CASSSGQGYYAFF. The CDR3 bases are TGTGCCAGCTCCTCTGGACAGGGCTATTACGCTTTCTTT.

This chain connects TRBV27 to TRBJ1-1, with D perhaps matching TRBD1 (6 bases). CDR1 is MNHEY, CDR2 SMNVEV, per germline (reference sequence). V was shortened by 8 bases and J by 8 bases, with 15 bases between the two germline ends. The CDR3 is 12 amino acids. The CDR3 DNA reads TGTGCCAGCGGTCTGGGTGGGGGCGAAGCTTTCTTT. Encoded protein: CASGLGGGEAFF.

The CDR3 nucleotides read TGTGCCAGCAGTCGGGACACCAATGAAAAACTGTTTTTT. Translating gives CASSRDTNEKLFF. The V gene is TRBV12-3 or TRBV12-4, the J gene TRBJ1-4; D is perhaps TRBD1 (6 bases). The CDR3 contains 13 residues. Trimming removed 5 bases at V and 5 bases at J, with 9 bases between.

This clone was counted once. The chain joins TRBV5-1 to TRBJ1-1, with 7 bases matching TRBD1. The germline V gene has CDR1 SGHRS and CDR2 YFSETQ. This CDR3 has 15 residues. The trim removed 4 bases at V and 1 base at J, leaving 7 bases unmatched. The CDR3 spells CASSPAGQPNTEAFF. The CDR3 DNA reads as TGCGCCAGCAGCCCCGCGGGACAGCCGAACACTGAAGCTTTCTTT.